The clone carrying this T cell receptor beta chain was seen repeatedly, ten times or more. This sample was taken from a study of T cell repertoires in cytomegalovirus infection. Study in general: Public TCR beta signatures provided an indication of both CMV infection and a matching HLA type.

TCRdb called the reads again in MiXCR, with one record for every CDR3 protein. The data show hundreds of thousands of distinct CDR3 sequences, approximately 24% seen once. Trimming at V came to 5 bases and at J to 3 bases, leaving 9 bases not matched to a gene. This CDR3 is built from 17 residues. Germline V gives CDR1 SGHTA, CDR2 FQGNSA. The sequence was obtained from a human donor in good health (CMV status not recorded). Some clones in this sample may be carry-over from other donors' samples. The sample taken for sequencing was CD8+ T cells from PBMCs. V and J are TRBV7-2 and TRBJ2-2; 10 nucleotides line up with TRBD2. CDR3 coding DNA: TGTGCCAGCAGCCCTGGGACTAGCGTGGTGTACACCGGGGAGCTGTTTTTT. It codes for CASSPGTSVVYTGELFF.